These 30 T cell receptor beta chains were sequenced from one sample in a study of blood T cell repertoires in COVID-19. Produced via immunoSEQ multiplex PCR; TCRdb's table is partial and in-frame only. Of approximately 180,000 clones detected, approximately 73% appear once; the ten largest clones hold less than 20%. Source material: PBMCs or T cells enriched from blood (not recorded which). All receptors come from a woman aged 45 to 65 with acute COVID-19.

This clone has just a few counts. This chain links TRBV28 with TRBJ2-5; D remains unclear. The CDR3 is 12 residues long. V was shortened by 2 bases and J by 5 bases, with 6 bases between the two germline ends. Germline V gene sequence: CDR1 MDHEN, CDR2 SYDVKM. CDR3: CASSLQAETQYF. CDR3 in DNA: TGTGCCAGCAGTTTACAGGCTGAGACCCAGTACTTC.

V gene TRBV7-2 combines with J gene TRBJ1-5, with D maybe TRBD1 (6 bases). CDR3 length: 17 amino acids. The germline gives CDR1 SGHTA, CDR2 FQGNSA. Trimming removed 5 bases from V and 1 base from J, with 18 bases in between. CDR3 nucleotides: TGTGCCAGCAGCAAACGAACGGGGGGCGCAAGCAATCAGCCCCAGCATTTT. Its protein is CASSKRTGGASNQPQHF.

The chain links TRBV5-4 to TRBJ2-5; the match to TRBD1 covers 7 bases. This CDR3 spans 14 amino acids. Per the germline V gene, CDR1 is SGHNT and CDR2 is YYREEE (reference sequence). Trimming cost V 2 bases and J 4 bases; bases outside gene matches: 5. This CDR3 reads CASSFEGGLETQYF. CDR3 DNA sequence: TGTGCCAGCAGCTTTGAAGGGGGCTTAGAGACCCAGTACTTC.

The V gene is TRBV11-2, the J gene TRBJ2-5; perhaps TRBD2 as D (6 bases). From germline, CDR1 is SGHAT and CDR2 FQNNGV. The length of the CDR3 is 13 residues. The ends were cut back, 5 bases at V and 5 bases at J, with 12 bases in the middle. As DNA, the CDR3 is TGTGCCAGCAGCGGGGGGAAAAGGGAGACCCAGTACTTC. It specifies CASSGGKRETQYF.

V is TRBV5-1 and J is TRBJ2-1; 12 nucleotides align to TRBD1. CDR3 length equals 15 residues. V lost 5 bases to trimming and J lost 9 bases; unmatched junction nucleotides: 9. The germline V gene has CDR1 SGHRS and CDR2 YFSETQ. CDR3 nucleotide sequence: TGCGCCAGCAGGTCTGGGACAGGGGGCTCAGGTGAGCAGTTCTTC. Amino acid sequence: CASRSGTGGSGEQFF.

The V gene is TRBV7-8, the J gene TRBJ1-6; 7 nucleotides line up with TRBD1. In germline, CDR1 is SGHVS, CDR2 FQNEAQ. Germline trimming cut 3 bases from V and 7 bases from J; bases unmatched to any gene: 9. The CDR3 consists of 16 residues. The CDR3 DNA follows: TGTGCCAGCAGCTTGAGTTCCGCAGGGGGAAATTCACCCCTCCACTTT. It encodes CASSLSSAGGNSPLHF. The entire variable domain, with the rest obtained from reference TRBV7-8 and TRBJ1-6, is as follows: GAGVSQSPRYKVAKRGQDVALRCDPISGHVSLFWYQQALGQGPEFLTYFQNEAQLDKSGLPSDRFFAERPEGSVSTLKIQRTQQEDSAVYLCASSLSSAGGNSPLHFGNGTRLTVT.

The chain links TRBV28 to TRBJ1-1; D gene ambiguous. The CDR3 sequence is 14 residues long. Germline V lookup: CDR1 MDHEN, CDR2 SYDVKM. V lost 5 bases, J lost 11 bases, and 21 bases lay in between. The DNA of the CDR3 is TGTGCCAGCAGTGATTCCCCGGGAGCAAGAGGGGCTTTCTTT. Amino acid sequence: CASSDSPGARGAFF.

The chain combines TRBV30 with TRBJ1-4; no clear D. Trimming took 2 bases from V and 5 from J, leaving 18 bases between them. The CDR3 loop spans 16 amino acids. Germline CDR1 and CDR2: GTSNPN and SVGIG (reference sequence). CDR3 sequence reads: CAWSFGARGANEKLFF. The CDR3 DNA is TGTGCCTGGAGTTTCGGCGCGAGAGGAGCAAATGAAAAACTGTTTTTT.

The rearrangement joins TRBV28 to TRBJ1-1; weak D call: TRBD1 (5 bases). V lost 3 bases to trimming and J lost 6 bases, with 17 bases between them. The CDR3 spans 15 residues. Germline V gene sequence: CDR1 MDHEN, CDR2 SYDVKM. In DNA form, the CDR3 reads TGTGCCAGCAGTTTCACAGGTCATGGGTCGGCTGAAGCTTTCTTT. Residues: CASSFTGHGSAEAFF.

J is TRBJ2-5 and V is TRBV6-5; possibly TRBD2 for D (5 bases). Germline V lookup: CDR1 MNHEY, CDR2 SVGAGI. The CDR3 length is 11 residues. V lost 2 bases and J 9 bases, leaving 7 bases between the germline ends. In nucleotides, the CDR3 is TGTGCCAGCAGTTACATGGGAGCCCAGTACTTC. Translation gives CASSYMGAQYF.

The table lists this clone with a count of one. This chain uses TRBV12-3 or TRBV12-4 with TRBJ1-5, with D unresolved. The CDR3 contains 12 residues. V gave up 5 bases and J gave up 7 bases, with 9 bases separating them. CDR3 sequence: CASSPLQQPQHF. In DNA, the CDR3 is TGTGCCAGCAGTCCTCTACAGCAGCCCCAGCATTTT.

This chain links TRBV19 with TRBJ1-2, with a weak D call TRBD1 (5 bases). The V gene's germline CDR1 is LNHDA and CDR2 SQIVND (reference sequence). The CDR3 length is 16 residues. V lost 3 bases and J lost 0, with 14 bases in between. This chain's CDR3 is CASSIYGTGTNYGYTF. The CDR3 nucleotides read TGTGCCAGTAGTATTTACGGCACAGGTACTAACTATGGCTACACCTTC.

The DNA for the CDR3 is TGTGCCAGCAGTGAACAGGGAAACACCATATATTTT. Amino acid sequence: CASSEQGNTIYF. The chain combines TRBV2 with TRBJ1-3; D call uncertain. Trimming took 2 bases from V and 4 from J, leaving 3 bases between them. The germline gives CDR1 SNHLY, CDR2 FYNNEI. The CDR3 spans 12 residues.

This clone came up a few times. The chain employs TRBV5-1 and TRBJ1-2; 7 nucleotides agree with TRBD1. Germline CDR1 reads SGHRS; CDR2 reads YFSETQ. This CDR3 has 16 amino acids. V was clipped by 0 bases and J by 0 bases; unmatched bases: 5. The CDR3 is CASSLVTGEANYGYTF. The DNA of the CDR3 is TGCGCCAGCAGCTTGGTAACAGGGGAAGCTAACTATGGCTACACCTTC.

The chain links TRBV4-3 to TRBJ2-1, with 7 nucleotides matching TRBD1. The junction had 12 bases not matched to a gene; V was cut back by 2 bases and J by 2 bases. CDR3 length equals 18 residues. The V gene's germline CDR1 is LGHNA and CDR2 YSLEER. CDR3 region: CASSQLGDSRGTYNEQFF. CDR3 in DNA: TGCGCCAGCAGCCAACTTGGGGACAGCAGGGGGACCTACAATGAGCAGTTCTTC.

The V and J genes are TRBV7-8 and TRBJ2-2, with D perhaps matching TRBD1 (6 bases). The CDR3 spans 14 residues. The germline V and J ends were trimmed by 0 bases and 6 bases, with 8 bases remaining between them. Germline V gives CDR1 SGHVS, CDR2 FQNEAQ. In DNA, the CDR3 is TGTGCCAGCAGCTTAGCTCCAGGGGCCGGGGAGCTGTTTTTT. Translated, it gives CASSLAPGAGELFF.

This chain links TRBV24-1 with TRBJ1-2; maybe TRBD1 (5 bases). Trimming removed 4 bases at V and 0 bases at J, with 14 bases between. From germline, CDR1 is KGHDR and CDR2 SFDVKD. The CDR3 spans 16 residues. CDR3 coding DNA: TGTGCCACCAGTGACCCCTCGGGGGTCTCTAACTATGGCTACACCTTC. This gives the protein CATSDPSGVSNYGYTF.

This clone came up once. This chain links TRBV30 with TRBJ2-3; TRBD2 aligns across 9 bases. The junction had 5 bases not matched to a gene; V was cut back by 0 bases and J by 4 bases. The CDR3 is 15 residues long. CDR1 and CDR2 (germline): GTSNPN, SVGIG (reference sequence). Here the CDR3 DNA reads TGTGCCTGGAGTGTACTTGGCGGGGGGGCAGATACGCAGTATTTT. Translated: CAWSVLGGGADTQYF.

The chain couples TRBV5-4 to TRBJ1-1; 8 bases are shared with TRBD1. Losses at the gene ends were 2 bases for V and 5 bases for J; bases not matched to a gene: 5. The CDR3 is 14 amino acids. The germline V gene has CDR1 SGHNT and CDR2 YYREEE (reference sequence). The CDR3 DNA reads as TGTGCCAGCAGCTTCATACAGGGGGGGACTGAAGCTTTCTTT. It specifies CASSFIQGGTEAFF. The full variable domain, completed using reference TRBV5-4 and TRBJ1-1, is ETGVTQSPTHLIKTRGQQVTLRCSSQSGHNTVSWYQQALGQGPQFIFQYYREEENGRGNFPPRFSGLQFPNYSSELNVNALELDDSALYLCASSFIQGGTEAFFGQGTRLTVV.

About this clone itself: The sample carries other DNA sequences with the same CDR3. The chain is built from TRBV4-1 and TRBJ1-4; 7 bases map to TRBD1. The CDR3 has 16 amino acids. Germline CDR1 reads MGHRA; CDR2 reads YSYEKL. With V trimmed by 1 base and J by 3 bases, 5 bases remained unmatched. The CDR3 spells CASSQGGQGANEKLFF. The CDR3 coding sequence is TGCGCCAGCAGCCAAGGAGGGCAGGGGGCTAATGAAAAACTGTTTTTT.

Written as DNA, the CDR3 is TGTGCCAGCAGCCAACTCTCCGCAACAGCTAACTATGGCTACACCTTC. It is translated as CASSQLSATANYGYTF. V usage is TRBV14 and J usage is TRBJ1-2; D is ambiguous. The germline V gene encodes CDR1 SGHDN and CDR2 FVKESK. With 2 bases removed from V and 0 bases from J, the gap between germline ends came to 13 bases. This CDR3 comprises 16 residues.

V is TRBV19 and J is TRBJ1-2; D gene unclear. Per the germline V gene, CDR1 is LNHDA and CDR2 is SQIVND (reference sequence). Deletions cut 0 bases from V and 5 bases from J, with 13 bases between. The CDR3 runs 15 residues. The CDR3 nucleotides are TGTGCCAGTAGTATAGAGGAGGTTCCGAATTATGGCTACACCTTC. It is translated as CASSIEEVPNYGYTF.

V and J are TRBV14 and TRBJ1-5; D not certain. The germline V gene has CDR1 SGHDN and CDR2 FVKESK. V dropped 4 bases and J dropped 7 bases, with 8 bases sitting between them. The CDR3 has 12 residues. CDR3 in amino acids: CASSLPGQPQHF. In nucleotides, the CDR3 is TGTGCCAGCAGCCTTCCCGGGCAGCCCCAGCATTTT.

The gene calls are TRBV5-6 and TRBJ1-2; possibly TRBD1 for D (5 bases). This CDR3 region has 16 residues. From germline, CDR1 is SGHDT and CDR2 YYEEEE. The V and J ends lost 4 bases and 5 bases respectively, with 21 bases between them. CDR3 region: CASSVGTALFNYGYTF. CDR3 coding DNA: TGTGCCAGCAGCGTTGGGACTGCCCTTTTTAATTATGGCTACACCTTC.

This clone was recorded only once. Written as DNA, the CDR3 is TGCGCCAGCAGCTTCCAGCTGACAGGGTCCAATGAGCAGTTCTTC. Amino acids: CASSFQLTGSNEQFF. V is TRBV5-1 and J is TRBJ2-1; 7 nucleotides match TRBD1. Losses at the gene ends were 2 bases for V and 6 bases for J; bases not matched to a gene: 8. The CDR3 runs 15 residues. In germline, CDR1 is SGHRS, CDR2 YFSETQ. The whole variable domain, filled in from reference TRBV5-1 and TRBJ2-1, reads KAGVTQTPRYLIKTRGQQVTLSCSPISGHRSVSWYQQTPGQGLQFLFEYFSETQRNKGNFPGRFSGRQFSNSRSEMNVSTLELGDSALYLCASSFQLTGSNEQFFGPGTRLTVL.

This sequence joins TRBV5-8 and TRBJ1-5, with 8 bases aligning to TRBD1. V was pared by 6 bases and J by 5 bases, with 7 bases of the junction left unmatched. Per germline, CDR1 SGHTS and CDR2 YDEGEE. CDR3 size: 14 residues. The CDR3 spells CASTSRQGYQPQHF. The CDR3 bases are TGTGCCAGCACCTCGCGACAGGGGTATCAGCCCCAGCATTTT.

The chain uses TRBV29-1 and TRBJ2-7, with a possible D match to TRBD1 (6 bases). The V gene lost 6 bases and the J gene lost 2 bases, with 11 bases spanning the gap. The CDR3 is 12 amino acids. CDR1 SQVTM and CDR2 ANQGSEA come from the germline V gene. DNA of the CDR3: TGCAGCGTCCGGGACACCGCCTACGAGCAGTACGTC. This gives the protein CSVRDTAYEQYV.

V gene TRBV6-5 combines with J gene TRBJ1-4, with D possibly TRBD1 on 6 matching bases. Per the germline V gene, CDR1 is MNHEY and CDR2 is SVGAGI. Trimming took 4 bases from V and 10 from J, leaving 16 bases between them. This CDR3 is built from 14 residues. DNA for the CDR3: TGTGCCAGCAGTTCTCCGGGGGCGGGGGCAAAACTGTTTTTT. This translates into CASSSPGAGAKLFF.

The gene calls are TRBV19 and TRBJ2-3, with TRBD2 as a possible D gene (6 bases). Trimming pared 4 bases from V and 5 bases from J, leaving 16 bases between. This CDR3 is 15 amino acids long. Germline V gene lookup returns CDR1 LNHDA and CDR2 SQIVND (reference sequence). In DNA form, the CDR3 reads TGTGCCAGTAGTACTAGACTAGAGGGGAGAGATACGCAGTATTTT. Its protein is CASSTRLEGRDTQYF.

The CDR3 loop is CASSQMTTVRSSPLHF. The DNA for the CDR3 is TGTGCCAGCAGCCAAATGACCACAGTGCGATCCTCACCCCTCCACTTT. This sequence joins TRBV3-1 (or the pseudogene TRBV3-2) and TRBJ1-6; D is undetermined. The germline V gene encodes CDR1 LGHDT and CDR2 YNNKEL (reference sequence). The V end was cut by 2 bases, the J end by 10 bases, with 18 bases between. CDR3 size: 16 residues.